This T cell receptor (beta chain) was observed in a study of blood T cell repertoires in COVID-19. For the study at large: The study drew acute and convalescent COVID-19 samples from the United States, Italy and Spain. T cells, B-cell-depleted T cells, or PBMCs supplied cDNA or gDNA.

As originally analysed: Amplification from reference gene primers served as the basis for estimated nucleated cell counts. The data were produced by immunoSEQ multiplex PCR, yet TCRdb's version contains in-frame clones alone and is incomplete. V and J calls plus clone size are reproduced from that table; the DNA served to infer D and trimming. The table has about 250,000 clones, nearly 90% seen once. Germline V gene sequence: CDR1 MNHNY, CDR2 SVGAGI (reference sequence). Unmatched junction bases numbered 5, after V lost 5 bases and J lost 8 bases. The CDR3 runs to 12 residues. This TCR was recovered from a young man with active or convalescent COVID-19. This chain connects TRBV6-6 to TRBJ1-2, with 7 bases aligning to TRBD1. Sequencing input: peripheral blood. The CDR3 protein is CASSGVGGGYTF. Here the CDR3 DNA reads TGTGCCAGCAGTGGCGTAGGGGGCGGCTACACCTTC.